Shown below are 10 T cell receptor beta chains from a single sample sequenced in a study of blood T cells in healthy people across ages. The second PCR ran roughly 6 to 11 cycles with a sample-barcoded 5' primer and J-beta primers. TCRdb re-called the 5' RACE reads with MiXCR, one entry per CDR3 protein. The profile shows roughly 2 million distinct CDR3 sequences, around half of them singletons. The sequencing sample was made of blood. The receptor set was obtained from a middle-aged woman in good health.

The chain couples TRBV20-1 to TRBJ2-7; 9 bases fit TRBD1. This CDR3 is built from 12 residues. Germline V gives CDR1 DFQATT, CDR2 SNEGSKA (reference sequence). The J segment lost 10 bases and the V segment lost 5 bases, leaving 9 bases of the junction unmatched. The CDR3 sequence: CSARQGVEAQYF. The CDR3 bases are TGCAGTGCTCGACAGGGGGTAGAGGCCCAGTACTTC.

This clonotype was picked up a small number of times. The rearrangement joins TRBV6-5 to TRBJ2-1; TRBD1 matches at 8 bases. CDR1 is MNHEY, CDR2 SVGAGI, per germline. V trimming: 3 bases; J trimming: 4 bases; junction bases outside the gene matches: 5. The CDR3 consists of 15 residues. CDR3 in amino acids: CASSYPRQGYNEQFF. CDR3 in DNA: TGTGCCAGCAGTTATCCGAGACAGGGGTACAATGAGCAGTTCTTC.

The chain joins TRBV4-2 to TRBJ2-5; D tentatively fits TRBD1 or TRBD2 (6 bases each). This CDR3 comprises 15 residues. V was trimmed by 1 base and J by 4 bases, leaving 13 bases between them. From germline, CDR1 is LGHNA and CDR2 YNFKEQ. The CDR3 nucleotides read TGTGCCAGCAGCCAAGGCCCGGGGGCTGCAGAGACCCAGTACTTC. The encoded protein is CASSQGPGAAETQYF.

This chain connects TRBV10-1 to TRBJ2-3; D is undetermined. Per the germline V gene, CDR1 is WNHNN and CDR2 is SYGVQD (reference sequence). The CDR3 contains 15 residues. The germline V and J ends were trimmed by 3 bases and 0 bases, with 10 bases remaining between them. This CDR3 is CASSERRTSTDTQYF. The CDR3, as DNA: TGCGCCAGCAGTGAACGCCGAACCAGCACAGATACGCAGTATTTT.

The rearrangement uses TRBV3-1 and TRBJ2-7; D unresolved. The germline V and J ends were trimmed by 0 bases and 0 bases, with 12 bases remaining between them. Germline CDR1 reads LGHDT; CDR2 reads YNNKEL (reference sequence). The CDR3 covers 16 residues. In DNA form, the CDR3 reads TGTGCCAGCAGCCAAGACTGGGCGATCAGCTCCTACGAGCAGTACTTC. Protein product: CASSQDWAISSYEQYF.

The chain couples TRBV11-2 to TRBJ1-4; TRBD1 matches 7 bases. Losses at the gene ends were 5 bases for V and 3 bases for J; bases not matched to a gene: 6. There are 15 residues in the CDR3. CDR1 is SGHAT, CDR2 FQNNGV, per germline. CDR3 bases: TGTGCCAGCAGCAAGCCGGGACAGCCTAATGAAAAACTGTTTTTT. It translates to CASSKPGQPNEKLFF.

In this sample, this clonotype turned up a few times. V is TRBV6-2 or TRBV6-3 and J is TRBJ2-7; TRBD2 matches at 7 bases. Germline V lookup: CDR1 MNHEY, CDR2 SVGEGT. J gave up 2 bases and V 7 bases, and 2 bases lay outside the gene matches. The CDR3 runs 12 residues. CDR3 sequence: CASTTSTYEQYF. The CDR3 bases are TGTGCCAGCACGACTAGCACCTACGAGCAGTACTTC.

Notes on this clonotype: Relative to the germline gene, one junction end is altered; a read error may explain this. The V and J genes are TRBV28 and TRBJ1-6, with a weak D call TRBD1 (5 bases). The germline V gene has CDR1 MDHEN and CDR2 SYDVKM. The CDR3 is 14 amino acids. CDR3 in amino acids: CASSLGRVASPPHF. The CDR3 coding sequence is TGTGCCAGCAGTTTGGGCAGGGTAGCCTCACCCCCCCACTTT.

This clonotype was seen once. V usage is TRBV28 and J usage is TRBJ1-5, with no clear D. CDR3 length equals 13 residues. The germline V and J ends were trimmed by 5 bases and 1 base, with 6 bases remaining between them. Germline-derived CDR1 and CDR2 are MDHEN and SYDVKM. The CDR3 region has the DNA TGTGCCAGCAGTGAACAGAGCAATCAGCCCCAGCATTTT. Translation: CASSEQSNQPQHF. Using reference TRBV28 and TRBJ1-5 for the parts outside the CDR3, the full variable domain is DVKVTQSSRYLVKRTGEKVFLECVQDMDHENMFWYRQDPGLGLRLIYFSYDVKMKEKGDIPEGYSVSREKKERFSLILESASTNQTSMYLCASSEQSNQPQHFGDGTRLSIL.

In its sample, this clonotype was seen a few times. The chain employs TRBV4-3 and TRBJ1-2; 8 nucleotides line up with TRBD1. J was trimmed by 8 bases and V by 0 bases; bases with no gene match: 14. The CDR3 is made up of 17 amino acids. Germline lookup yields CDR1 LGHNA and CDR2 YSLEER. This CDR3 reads CASSQDRPRTGREGYTF. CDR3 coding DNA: TGCGCCAGCAGCCAAGATCGGCCAAGGACAGGGAGGGAGGGCTACACCTTC.